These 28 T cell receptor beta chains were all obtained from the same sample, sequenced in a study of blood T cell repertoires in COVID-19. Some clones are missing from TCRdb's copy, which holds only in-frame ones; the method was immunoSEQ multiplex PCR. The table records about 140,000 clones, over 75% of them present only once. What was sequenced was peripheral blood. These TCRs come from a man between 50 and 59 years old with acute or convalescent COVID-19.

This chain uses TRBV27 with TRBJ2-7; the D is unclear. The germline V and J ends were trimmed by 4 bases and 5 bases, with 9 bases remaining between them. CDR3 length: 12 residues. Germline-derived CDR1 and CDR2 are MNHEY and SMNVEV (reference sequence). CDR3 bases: TGTGCCAGCAGTTCGCGTGCCAACGAGCAGTACTTC. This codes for CASSSRANEQYF.

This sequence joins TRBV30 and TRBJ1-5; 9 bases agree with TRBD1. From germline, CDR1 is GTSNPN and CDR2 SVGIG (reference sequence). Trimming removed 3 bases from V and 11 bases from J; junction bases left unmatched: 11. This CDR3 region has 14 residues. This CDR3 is CAWSDRGYVASQHF. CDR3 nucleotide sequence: TGTGCCTGGAGCGACAGGGGGTACGTAGCTTCCCAGCATTTT.

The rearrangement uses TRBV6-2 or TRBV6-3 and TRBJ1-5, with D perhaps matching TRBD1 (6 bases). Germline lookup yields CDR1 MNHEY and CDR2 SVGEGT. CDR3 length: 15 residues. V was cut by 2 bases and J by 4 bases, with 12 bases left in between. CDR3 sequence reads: CASSYPDSYNQPQHF. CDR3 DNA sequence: TGTGCCAGCAGTTACCCGGACAGTTATAATCAGCCCCAGCATTTT.

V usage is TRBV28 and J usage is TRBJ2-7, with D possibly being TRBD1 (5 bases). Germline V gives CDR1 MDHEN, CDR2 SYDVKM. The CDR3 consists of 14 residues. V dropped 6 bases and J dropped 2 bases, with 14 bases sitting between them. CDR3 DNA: TGTGCCAGCAGACGACAGCAACCCCCCTACGAGCAGTACTTC. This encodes CASRRQQPPYEQYF. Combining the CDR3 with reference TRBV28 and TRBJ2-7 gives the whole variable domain DVKVTQSSRYLVKRTGEKVFLECVQDMDHENMFWYRQDPGLGLRLIYFSYDVKMKEKGDIPEGYSVSREKKERFSLILESASTNQTSMYLCASRRQQPPYEQYFGPGTRLTVT.

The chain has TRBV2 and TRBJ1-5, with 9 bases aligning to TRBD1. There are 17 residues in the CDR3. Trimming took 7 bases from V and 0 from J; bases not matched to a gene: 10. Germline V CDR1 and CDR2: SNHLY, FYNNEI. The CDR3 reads CASTQTGGTYSNQPQHF. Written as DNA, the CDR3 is TGTGCCAGCACCCAGACAGGGGGGACCTATAGCAATCAGCCCCAGCATTTT.

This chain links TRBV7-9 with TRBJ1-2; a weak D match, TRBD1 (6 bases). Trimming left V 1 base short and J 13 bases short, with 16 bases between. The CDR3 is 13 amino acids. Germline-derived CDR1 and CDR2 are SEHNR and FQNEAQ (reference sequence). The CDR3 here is CASSLEAGDRITF. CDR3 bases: TGTGCCAGCAGCTTAGAGGCAGGGGATAGGATCACCTTC.

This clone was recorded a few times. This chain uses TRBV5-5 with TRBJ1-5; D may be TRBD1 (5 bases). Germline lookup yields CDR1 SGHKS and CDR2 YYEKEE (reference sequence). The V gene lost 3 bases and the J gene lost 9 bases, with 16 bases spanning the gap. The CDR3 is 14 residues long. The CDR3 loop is CASSSGGRGPPQHF. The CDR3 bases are TGTGCCAGCAGCTCCGGGGGGAGGGGCCCGCCCCAGCATTTT.

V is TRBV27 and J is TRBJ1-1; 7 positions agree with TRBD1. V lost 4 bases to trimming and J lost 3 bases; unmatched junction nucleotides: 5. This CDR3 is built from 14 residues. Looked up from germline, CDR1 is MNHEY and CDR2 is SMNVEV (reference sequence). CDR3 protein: CASSSTGWDTEAFF. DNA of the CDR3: TGTGCCAGCAGTTCGACAGGGTGGGACACTGAAGCTTTCTTT.

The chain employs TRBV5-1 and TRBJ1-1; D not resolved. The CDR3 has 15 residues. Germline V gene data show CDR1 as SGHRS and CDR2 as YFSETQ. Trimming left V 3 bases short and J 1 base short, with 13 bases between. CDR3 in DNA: TGCGCCAGCAGCTCTCGCTACTTCCCGAACACTGAAGCTTTCTTT. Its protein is CASSSRYFPNTEAFF.

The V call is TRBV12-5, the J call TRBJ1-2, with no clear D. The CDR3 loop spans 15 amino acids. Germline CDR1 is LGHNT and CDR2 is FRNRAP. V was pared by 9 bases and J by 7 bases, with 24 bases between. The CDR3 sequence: CASRNPLRTMSGYTF. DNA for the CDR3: TGTGCTAGCCGAAACCCTCTCCGTACGATGAGTGGCTACACCTTC.

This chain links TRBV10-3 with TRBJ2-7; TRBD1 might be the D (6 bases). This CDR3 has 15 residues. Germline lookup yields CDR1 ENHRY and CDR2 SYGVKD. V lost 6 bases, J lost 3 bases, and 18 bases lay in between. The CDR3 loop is CAIRSGTGTNYEQYF. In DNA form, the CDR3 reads TGTGCCATCAGGAGCGGAACGGGGACAAACTACGAGCAGTACTTC.

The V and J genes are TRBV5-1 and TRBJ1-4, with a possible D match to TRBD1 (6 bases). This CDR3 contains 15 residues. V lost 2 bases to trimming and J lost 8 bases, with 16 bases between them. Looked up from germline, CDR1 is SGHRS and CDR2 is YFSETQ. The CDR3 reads CASSFQGMLGEKLFF. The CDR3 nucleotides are TGCGCCAGCAGCTTCCAGGGGATGTTAGGGGAAAAACTGTTTTTT.

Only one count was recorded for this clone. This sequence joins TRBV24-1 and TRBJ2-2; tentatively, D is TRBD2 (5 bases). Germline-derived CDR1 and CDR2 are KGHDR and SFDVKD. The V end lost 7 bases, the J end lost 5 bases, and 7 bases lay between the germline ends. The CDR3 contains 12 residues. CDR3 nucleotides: TGTGCCACCAGCAGAGGGACCGGGGAGCTGTTTTTT. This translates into CATSRGTGELFF.

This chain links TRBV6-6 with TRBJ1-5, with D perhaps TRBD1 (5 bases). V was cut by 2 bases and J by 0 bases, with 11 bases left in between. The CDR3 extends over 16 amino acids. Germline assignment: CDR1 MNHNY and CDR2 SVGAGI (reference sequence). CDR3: CASSYGGGYSNQPQHF. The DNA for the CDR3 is TGTGCCAGCAGTTACGGCGGGGGTTATAGCAATCAGCCCCAGCATTTT.

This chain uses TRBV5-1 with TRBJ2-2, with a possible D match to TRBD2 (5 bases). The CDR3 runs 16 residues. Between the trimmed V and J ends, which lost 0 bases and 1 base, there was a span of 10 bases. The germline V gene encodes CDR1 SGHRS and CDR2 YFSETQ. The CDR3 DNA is TGCGCCAGCAGCTTGGGGACTTACCAGAACACCGGGGAGCTGTTTTTT. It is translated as CASSLGTYQNTGELFF.

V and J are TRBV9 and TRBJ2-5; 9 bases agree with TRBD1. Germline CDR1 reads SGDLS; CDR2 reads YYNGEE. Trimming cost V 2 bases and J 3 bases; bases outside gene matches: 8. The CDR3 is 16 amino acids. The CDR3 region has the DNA TGTGCCAGCAGCGTCGCCCGGGACAGGGCCGAAGAGACCCAGTACTTC. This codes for CASSVARDRAEETQYF.

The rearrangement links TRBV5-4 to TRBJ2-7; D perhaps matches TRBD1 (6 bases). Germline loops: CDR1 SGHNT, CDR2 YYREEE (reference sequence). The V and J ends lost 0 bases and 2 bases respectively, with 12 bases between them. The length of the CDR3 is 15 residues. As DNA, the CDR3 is TGTGCCAGCAGCTTGGCCGCAGGGGAAGCCTACGAGCAGTACTTC. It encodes CASSLAAGEAYEQYF. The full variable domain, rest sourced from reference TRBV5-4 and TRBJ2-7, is ETGVTQSPTHLIKTRGQQVTLRCSSQSGHNTVSWYQQALGQGPQFIFQYYREEENGRGNFPPRFSGLQFPNYSSELNVNALELDDSALYLCASSLAAGEAYEQYFGPGTRLTVT.

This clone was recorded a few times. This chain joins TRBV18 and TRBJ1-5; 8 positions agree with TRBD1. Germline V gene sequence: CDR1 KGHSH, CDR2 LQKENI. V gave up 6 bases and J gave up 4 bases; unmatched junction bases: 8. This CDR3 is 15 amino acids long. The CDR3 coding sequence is TGTGCCAGCTCCCCCGACAGGGGAATAAATCAGCCCCAGCATTTT. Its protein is CASSPDRGINQPQHF.

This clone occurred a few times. The DNA of the CDR3 is TGTGCCAGCAGCGCTAACAACAGATCCGCTTTGAACACTGAAGCTTTCTTT. Amino acid sequence: CASSANNRSALNTEAFF. The J gene is TRBJ1-1, the V gene TRBV9; D not certain. The CDR3 covers 17 residues. Germline values: CDR1 SGDLS, CDR2 YYNGEE. V lost 3 bases and J lost 0, with 18 bases in between.

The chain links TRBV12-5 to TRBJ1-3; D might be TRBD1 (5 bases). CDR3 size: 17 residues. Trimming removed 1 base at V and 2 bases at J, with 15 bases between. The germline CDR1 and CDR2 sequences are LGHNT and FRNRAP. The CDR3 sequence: CASGLGQGVGAGNTIYF. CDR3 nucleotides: TGTGCTAGTGGTTTGGGACAAGGGGTAGGAGCTGGAAACACCATATATTTT.

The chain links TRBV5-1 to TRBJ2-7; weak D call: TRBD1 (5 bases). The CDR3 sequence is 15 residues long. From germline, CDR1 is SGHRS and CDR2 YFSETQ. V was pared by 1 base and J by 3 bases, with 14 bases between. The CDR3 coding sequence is TGCGCCAGCAGCTTGTCGGGCAGGGTCGGCTACGAGCAGTACTTC. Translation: CASSLSGRVGYEQYF.

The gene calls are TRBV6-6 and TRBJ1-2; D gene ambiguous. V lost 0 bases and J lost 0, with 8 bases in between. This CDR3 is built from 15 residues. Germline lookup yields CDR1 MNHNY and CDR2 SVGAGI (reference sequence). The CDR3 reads CASSYSGTTNYGYTF. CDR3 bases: TGTGCCAGCAGTTACTCGGGCACAACTAACTATGGCTACACCTTC.

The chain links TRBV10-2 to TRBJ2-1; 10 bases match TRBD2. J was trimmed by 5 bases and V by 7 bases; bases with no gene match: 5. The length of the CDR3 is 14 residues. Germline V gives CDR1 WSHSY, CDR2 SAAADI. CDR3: CASTQRGGDNEQFF. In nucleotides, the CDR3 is TGCGCCAGCACCCAGCGGGGGGGGGACAATGAGCAGTTCTTC.

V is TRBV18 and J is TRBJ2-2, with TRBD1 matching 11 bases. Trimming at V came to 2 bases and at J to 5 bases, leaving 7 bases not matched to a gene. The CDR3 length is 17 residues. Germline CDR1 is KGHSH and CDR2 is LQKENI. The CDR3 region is CASSPSSGTGGTGELFF. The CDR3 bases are TGTGCCAGCTCACCATCGTCCGGGACAGGGGGAACCGGGGAGCTGTTTTTT.

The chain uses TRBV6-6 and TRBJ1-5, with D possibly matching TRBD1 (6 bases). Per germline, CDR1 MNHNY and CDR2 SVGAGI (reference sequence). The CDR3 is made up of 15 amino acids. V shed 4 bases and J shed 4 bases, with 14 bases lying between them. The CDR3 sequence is CASSSQGWVNQPQHF. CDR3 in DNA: TGTGCCAGCAGTTCACAGGGTTGGGTAAATCAGCCCCAGCATTTT.

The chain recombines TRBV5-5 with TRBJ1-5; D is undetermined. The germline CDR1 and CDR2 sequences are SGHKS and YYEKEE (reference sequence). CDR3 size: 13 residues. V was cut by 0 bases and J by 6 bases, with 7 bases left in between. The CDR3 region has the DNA TGTGCCAGCAGCTTGGTAGGGAGTCAGCCCCAGCATTTT. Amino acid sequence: CASSLVGSQPQHF.

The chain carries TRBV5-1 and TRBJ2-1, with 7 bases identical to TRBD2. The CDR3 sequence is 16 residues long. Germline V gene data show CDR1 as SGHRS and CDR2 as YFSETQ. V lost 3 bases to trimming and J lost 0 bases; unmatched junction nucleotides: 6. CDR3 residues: CASSSTSAPSYNEQFF. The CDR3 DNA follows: TGCGCCAGCAGCTCCACTAGCGCACCCTCCTACAATGAGCAGTTCTTC.

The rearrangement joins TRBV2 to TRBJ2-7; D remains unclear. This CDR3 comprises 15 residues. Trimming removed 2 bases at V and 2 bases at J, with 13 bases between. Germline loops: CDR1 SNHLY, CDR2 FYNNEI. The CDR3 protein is CASSETPRGPYEQYF. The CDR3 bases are TGTGCCAGCAGTGAAACCCCCCGTGGGCCCTACGAGCAGTACTTC.